This T cell receptor beta chain derives from a study of OX40 agonist ivuxolimab in advanced cancers. On the study more broadly: Ivuxolimab doses were 0.01, 0.1, 0.3, 1.5, 3 or 10 mg/kg every 2 weeks. Recorded diagnoses for dose-escalation patients were hepatocellular carcinoma, melanoma, renal cell or head and neck cancer. Treatment received earlier with anti-PD-1, anti-PD-L1 or anti-CTLA-4 agents was allowed, and over 35% had some.

This CDR3 comprises 13 residues. Germline V gene lookup returns CDR1 SGHTA and CDR2 FQGTGA. Trimming cost V 5 bases and J 3 bases, with 10 bases left between them. Some clones are missing from TCRdb's copy, which holds only in-frame ones; the method was immunoSEQ multiplex PCR. This table holds around 92,000 clones, approximately 84% found once. The chain carries TRBV7-3 and TRBJ2-5; TRBD1 or TRBD2 may be the D gene (5 bases each). This receptor was identified in an adult with an advanced solid tumor such as melanoma, head and neck, liver or kidney cancer. Specimen: CD4+ or CD8+ T cells sorted from blood, collected in a trial of the OX40 agonist ivuxolimab. The CDR3 coding sequence is TGTGCCAGCAGCCCCCGGGACGAAGAGACCCAGTACTTC. Protein: CASSPRDEETQYF.